This TCR beta chain is from a study of shared clonotypes between healthy human individuals. Study-level results: Researchers sampled blood only, noting tissue repertoires likely differ.

The table came from immunoSEQ multiplex PCR; TCRdb's copy has only in-frame clones and leaves some out. The sample has about 960,000 clones; over 60% are singletons. Concerning this clone: Its target is unknown.

The sample consisted of memory CD4+ T cells sorted from blood. The subset: CD45RA-negative fraction. The sequence derives from a man younger than 35 in good health.

The CDR3 protein is CASQTGGRTNTGELFF. The CDR3 DNA follows: TGTGCCAGCCAAACAGGGGGCCGAACGAACACCGGGGAGCTGTTTTTT. This chain links TRBV2 with TRBJ2-2; 9 nucleotides align to TRBD1. V shed 8 bases and J 0 bases; nucleotides not matched to a gene: 7. The CDR3 runs 16 residues. Germline assignment: CDR1 SNHLY and CDR2 FYNNEI.